The clone carrying this TCR beta chain was detected only a few times. No antigen is known for it. Measured with immunoSEQ multiplex PCR; TCRdb has only the in-frame clones, and not every one. The table records about 78,000 clones, under 90% of them present only once. This specimen belongs to a study of OX40 agonist ivuxolimab in advanced cancers. At the level of the study: Patients received ivuxolimab, an intravenous treatment, every 2 weeks at 0.01 to 10 mg/kg.

Broader study findings: Researchers did not determine the expanded peripheral T cells' antigen specificity.

V was trimmed by 2 bases and J by 3 bases, leaving 8 bases between them. The CDR3 is 14 amino acids. Germline CDR1 and CDR2: SGHRS and YFSETQ. V gene TRBV5-1 combines with J gene TRBJ2-2; D is ambiguous. This specimen consisted of CD4+ or CD8+ T cells sorted from blood, obtained in a trial of the OX40 agonist ivuxolimab. The receptor's source is an adult with an advanced solid tumor such as melanoma, head and neck, liver or kidney cancer. The CDR3 DNA reads TGCGCCAGCAGCTTTGCAGGCTACACCGGGGAGCTGTTTTTT. Residues: CASSFAGYTGELFF. The variable domain in full, with the rest retrieved from reference TRBV5-1 and TRBJ2-2, is KAGVTQTPRYLIKTRGQQVTLSCSPISGHRSVSWYQQTPGQGLQFLFEYFSETQRNKGNFPGRFSGRQFSNSRSEMNVSTLELGDSALYLCASSFAGYTGELFFGEGSRLTVL.